A selection of T cell receptor beta chains follows, all from one sample in a study of T cells in Graves' hyperthyroidism and ophthalmopathy. MiXCR, run by TCRdb on the multiplex PCR reads, gives a single entry per CDR3 protein. The sample records hundreds of thousands of distinct CDR3 sequences, 15% to 19% being singletons. The sequenced sample was blood. The receptors derive from a woman aged 18 to 35 with Graves' hyperthyroidism. CDR3s include the opening cysteine and the closing phenylalanine or tryptophan. D genes are given only for firm matches. Not every row has a clone size; where given, it reads once, few, many or a size class.

cdr3_nt cdr3_aa j_call v_call d_call clone_size
TGTGCCAGCAGCTTAGGGTTAGCGGGTTTAAACGAGCAGTACTTC CASSLGLAGLNEQYF TRBJ2-7 TRBV7-8 TRBD2 many
TGTGCCTTAGCGGGGGGGCTTCGAGAGACCCAGTACTTC CALAGGLRETQYF TRBJ2-5 TRBV6-1 TRBD2 few
TGTGCCAGCAGTGAACCCTACCGGGGCCAAGAGACCCAGTACTTC CASSEPYRGQETQYF TRBJ2-5 TRBV6-1 NA many
TGCGCCAGCAGCCAAGATCGGACGGTCGGAAACACCATATATTTT CASSQDRTVGNTIYF TRBJ1-3 TRBV4-1 NA few
TGCAGTGCCCCGGGAGGGGCCGCTCAGGACGATCAGTACTTC CSAPGGAAQDDQYF TRBJ2-4 TRBV20-1 TRBD2 many
TGCGCCAGCAGCCAGACTACTAGCGGGCGGACCTCCTACGAGCAGTACTTC CASSQTTSGRTSYEQYF TRBJ2-7 TRBV4-1 TRBD2 many
TGTGCCAGTAGTATGACAGGACAATCCTACGAGCAGTACTTC CASSMTGQSYEQYF TRBJ2-7 TRBV19 NA few
TGTGCCAGTAGCATACAGGGGGCGCGTGGCTACACCTTC CASSIQGARGYTF TRBJ1-2 TRBV19 TRBD1 many
TGTGCCAGCAGCGCCCGTGGGAGGGCAGAGACCCAGTACTTC CASSARGRAETQYF TRBJ2-5 TRBV9 TRBD2 NA
TGTGCCTGGATCCCAGTGGAAGCAGGCTCCTACAATGAGCAGTTCTTC CAWIPVEAGSYNEQFF TRBJ2-1 TRBV30 NA many
TGTGCCAGCAGCATAGACCCTAGGGACGGCCGCTCTGGAAACACCATATATTTT CASSIDPRDGRSGNTIYF TRBJ1-3 TRBV27 NA few
TGTGCCAGCAGCCTGTTTTACGACAATACGCAGTATTTT CASSLFYDNTQYF TRBJ2-3 TRBV7-3 NA many
TGCAGTGCTAGAAGCGGGCGGAGCGGCTACACCTTC CSARSGRSGYTF TRBJ1-2 TRBV20-1 NA many
TGTGCCAGCTCACCAATTGAGGGGGCGATACTAAACGAGCAGTACTTC CASSPIEGAILNEQYF TRBJ2-7 TRBV18 TRBD1 many
TGTGCCAGCAGCTTAGCGCAGGGACAGGGAGAAGGTAATGAAAAACTGTTTTTT CASSLAQGQGEGNEKLFF TRBJ1-4 TRBV7-9 TRBD1 NA
TGTGCCAGCAGAAAAGCGGGCTCTGGGGCCAACGTCCTGACTTTC CASRKAGSGANVLTF TRBJ2-6 TRBV12-3/TRBV12-4 NA many
TGTGCCAGCAGCCAAGAGGCGGATTCCTACGAGCAGTACTTC CASSQEADSYEQYF TRBJ2-7 TRBV7-2 NA NA
TGTGCCAGCAGTTACCATACAGGGTCTCAGCCCCAGCATTTT CASSYHTGSQPQHF TRBJ1-5 TRBV6-1 NA many
TGTGCCAGCAGACCCTTAGCGGGGGACTCCTACGAGCAGTACTTC CASRPLAGDSYEQYF TRBJ2-7 TRBV6-4 TRBD2 many
TGCGCCAGCAGCCAACCAGGGGCGGACGAGCAGTACTTC CASSQPGADEQYF TRBJ2-7 TRBV4-1 NA NA
TGCGCCAGCAGCCGGACCCCCCTACTAGCGGGAGTGAGCAATGAGCAGTTCTTC CASSRTPLLAGVSNEQFF TRBJ2-1 TRBV4-1 TRBD2 NA
TGTGCCAGCAGCCCGGGAGGTAGCGTAGCCAAAAACATTCAGTACTTC CASSPGGSVAKNIQYF TRBJ2-4 TRBV27 TRBD2 NA
TGTGCCATCAGTGGGTTGCCGTCGGCGGGCAATCAGCCCCAGCATTTT CAISGLPSAGNQPQHF TRBJ1-5 TRBV10-3 NA many
TGTGCCAGCAGTTTAGGGACCCCAGGGGACTATGGCTACACCTTC CASSLGTPGDYGYTF TRBJ1-2 TRBV12-3/TRBV12-4 NA many
TGTGCCAGCAGTTTGGGAGACATTCAGTACTTC CASSLGDIQYF TRBJ2-4 TRBV12-3/TRBV12-4 NA many
TGCAGTGCTAGCCCCGGGACAGGGGGCGATCAGCCCCAGCATTTT CSASPGTGGDQPQHF TRBJ1-5 TRBV20-1 TRBD1 few
TGTGCCAGCAGTGAATCGGGGAGGGTTAACCAGCCCCAGCATTTT CASSESGRVNQPQHF TRBJ1-5 TRBV6-1 NA many
TGTGCCAGCTCACCACCGGAGGGGCTAGAGACCCAGTACTTC CASSPPEGLETQYF TRBJ2-5 TRBV18 NA NA
TGTGCCAGCAGTCCGGAATTAAGCGGGGGGGCCACAGATACGCAGTATTTT CASSPELSGGATDTQYF TRBJ2-3 TRBV2 TRBD2 NA
TGTGCCAGCAGCCAAGCGGCGGGGTATGGCGAGCAGTACTTC CASSQAAGYGEQYF TRBJ2-7 TRBV3-1 NA many
TGTGCCAGCAGTTACTCGAGGTTTGGTGGAAACACCATATATTTT CASSYSRFGGNTIYF TRBJ1-3 TRBV6-6 NA few
TGTGCCAGCAGGGGGGGAGATGCCCAAGAGACCCAGTACTTC CASRGGDAQETQYF TRBJ2-5 TRBV6-1 NA NA
TGTGCCAGCAGCGATGGGGGACAGGGATATTCACCCCTCCACTTT CASSDGGQGYSPLHF TRBJ1-6 TRBV9 TRBD1 many
TGTGCCAGCAGCTTAGCGCTGGGGGCAAATCAGCCCCAGCATTTT CASSLALGANQPQHF TRBJ1-5 TRBV7-2 NA many
TGTGCCAGCAGCGCACACTCAGGGATTGGAGAGACCCAGTACTTC CASSAHSGIGETQYF TRBJ2-5 TRBV9 NA many
TGCAGCGCGGCCCCCAGGGGGGTTGTGGCGGGCGAGCAGTACTTC CSAAPRGVVAGEQYF TRBJ2-7 TRBV29-1 NA few
TGTGCCATCAGTGAGAACCGGGGATTAAATCAGCCCCAGCATTTT CAISENRGLNQPQHF TRBJ1-5 TRBV10-3 NA many
TGTGCCAGCAGCTTATTTAGAGCCAGGGGGCTCACCGGGGAGCTGTTTTTT CASSLFRARGLTGELFF TRBJ2-2 TRBV7-8 TRBD1 many
TGCGCCAGCAGCTACAACTGGAACACCGGGGAGCTGTTTTTT CASSYNWNTGELFF TRBJ2-2 TRBV4-1 NA few
TGTGCCTGGAGCCCCCGGGGGGGATACCAGCCCCAGCATTTT CAWSPRGGYQPQHF TRBJ1-5 TRBV30 NA many
TGCGCCAGCAGCCGCTCGACAGGGGCCCTTACCTACGAGCAGTACTTC CASSRSTGALTYEQYF TRBJ2-7 TRBV4-1 TRBD1 many
TGTGCCAGCAGCCCCAGGCGGGGGGTAGAAGATACGCAGTATTTT CASSPRRGVEDTQYF TRBJ2-3 TRBV12-3/TRBV12-4 TRBD2 many